This T cell receptor (beta chain) was captured by sequencing in a study of blood T cell repertoires in COVID-19. Study-wide context: Acute and convalescent COVID-19 samples came from the United States, Italy and Spain.

CDR3 length: 15 amino acids. Germline lookup yields CDR1 SNHLY and CDR2 FYNNEI. Losses at the gene ends were 6 bases for V and 7 bases for J; bases not matched to a gene: 9. This clone came up a few times. Per the original data handling: Scientists estimated how many nucleated cells there were by amplifying reference gene primers. Libraries were prepared by immunoSEQ multiplex PCR; TCRdb keeps only in-frame clonotypes and omits some of them. V and J calls and clone size follow that table, whereas D and trimming were derived from the DNA. The sample holds under 25,000 clones, about 88% seen once. The sequence was collected from a man between 65 and 80 years old in a cohort sampled during active COVID-19. Source material: peripheral blood. V gene TRBV2 combines with J gene TRBJ2-7; 13 bases are a match to TRBD2. As DNA, the CDR3 is TGTGCCAGCAGGGTAGCCCTGACTAGCGGGAGGGAGCAGTACTTC. Amino acid sequence: CASRVALTSGREQYF.